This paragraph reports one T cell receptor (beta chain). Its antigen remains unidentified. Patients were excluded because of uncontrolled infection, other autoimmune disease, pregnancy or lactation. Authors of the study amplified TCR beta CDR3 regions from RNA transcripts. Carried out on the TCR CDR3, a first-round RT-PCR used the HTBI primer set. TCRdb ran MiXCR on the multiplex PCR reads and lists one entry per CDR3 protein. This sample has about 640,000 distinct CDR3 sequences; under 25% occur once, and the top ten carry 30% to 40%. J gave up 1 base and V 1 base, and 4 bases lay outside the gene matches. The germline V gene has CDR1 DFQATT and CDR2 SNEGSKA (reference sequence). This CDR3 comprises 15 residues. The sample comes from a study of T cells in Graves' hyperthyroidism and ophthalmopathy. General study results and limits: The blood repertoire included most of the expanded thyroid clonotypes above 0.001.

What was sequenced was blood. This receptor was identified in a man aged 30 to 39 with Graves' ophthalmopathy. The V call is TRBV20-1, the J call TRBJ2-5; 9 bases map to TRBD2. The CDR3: CSARVLAGVQETQYF. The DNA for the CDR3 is TGCAGTGCTAGAGTATTAGCGGGAGTCCAAGAGACCCAGTACTTC.